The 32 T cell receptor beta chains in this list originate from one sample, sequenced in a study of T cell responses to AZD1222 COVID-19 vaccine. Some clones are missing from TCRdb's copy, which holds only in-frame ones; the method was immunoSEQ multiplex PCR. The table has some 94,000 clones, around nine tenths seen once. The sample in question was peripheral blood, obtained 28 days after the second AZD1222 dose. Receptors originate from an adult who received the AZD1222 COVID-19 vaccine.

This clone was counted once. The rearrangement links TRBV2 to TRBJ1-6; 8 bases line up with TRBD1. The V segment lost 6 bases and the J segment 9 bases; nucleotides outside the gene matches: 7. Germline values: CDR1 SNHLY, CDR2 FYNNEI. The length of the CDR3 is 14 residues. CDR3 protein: CASSRQGISSPLHF. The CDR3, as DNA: TGTGCCAGCAGCAGACAGGGGATTAGTTCACCCCTCCACTTT.

The CDR3: CASNPAGGRKFTQYF. The CDR3 DNA is TGTGCCAGCAACCCCGCGGGGGGCCGTAAGTTTACGCAGTATTTT. J is TRBJ2-3 and V is TRBV6-4, with 8 bases that match TRBD2. With V trimmed by 7 bases and J by 8 bases, 14 bases remained unmatched. Per the germline V gene, CDR1 is MRHNA and CDR2 is SNTAGT. The CDR3 runs 15 residues.

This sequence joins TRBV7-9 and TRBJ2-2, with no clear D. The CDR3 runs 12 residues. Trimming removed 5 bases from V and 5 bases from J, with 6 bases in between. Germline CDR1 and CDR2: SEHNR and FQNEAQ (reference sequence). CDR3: CASSRSTGELFF. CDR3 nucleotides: TGTGCCAGCAGCCGCTCTACCGGGGAGCTGTTTTTT.

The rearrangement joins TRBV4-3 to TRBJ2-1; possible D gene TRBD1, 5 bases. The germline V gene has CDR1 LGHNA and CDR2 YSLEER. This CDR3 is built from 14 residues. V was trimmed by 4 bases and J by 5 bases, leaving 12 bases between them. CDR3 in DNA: TGCGCCAGCAGCCCGTCCGGACAAAACAATGAGCAGTTCTTC. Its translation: CASSPSGQNNEQFF.

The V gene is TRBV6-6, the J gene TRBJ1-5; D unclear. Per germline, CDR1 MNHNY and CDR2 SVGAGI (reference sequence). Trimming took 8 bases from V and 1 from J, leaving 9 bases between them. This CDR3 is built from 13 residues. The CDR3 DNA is TGTGCCAGCGACCCTCGGAGCAATCAGCCCCAGCATTTT. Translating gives CASDPRSNQPQHF.

As DNA, the CDR3 is TGTGCCAGCAGTCTTGCGCACGTGCGGGGGAAAGAGACCCAGTACTTC. Translating gives CASSLAHVRGKETQYF. The V gene is TRBV28, the J gene TRBJ2-5; 7 bases map to TRBD2. The CDR3 length is 16 residues. Germline V gives CDR1 MDHEN, CDR2 SYDVKM. V gave up 5 bases and J gave up 3 bases; unmatched junction bases: 12. The whole variable domain, filled in from reference TRBV28 and TRBJ2-5, reads DVKVTQSSRYLVKRTGEKVFLECVQDMDHENMFWYRQDPGLGLRLIYFSYDVKMKEKGDIPEGYSVSREKKERFSLILESASTNQTSMYLCASSLAHVRGKETQYFGPGTRLLVL.

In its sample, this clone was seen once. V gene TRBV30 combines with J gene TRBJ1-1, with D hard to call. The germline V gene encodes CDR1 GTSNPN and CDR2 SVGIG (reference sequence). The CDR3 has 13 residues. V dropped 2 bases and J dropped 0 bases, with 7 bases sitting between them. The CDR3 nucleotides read TGTGCCTGGAGTACGGGTATGAACACTGAAGCTTTCTTT. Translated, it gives CAWSTGMNTEAFF.

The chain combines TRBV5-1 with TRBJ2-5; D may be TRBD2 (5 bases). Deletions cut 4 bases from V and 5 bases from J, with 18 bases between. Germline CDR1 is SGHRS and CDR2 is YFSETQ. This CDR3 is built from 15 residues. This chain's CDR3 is CASSRRTIGLETQYF. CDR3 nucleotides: TGCGCCAGCAGCAGGAGGACGATCGGGTTGGAGACCCAGTACTTC. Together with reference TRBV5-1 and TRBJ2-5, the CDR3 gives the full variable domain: KAGVTQTPRYLIKTRGQQVTLSCSPISGHRSVSWYQQTPGQGLQFLFEYFSETQRNKGNFPGRFSGRQFSNSRSEMNVSTLELGDSALYLCASSRRTIGLETQYFGPGTRLLVL.

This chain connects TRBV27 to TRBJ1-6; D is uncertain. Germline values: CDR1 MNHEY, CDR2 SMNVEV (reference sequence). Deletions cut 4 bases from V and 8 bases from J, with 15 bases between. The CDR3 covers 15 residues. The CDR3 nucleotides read TGTGCCAGCAGTTCCCGGACGCCGGCCTATTCACCCCTCCACTTT. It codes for CASSSRTPAYSPLHF.

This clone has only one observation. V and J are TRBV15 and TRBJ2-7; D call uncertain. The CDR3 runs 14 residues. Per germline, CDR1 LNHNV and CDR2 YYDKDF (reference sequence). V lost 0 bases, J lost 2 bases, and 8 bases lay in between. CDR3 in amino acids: CATSRDLETYEQYV. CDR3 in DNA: TGTGCCACCAGCAGAGATTTAGAAACCTACGAGCAGTACGTC.

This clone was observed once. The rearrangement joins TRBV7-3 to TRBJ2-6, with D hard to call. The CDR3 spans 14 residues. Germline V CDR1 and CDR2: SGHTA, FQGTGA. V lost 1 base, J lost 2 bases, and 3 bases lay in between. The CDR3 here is CASSLSTGANVLTF. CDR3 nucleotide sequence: TGTGCCAGCAGCTTAAGTACTGGGGCCAACGTCCTGACTTTC. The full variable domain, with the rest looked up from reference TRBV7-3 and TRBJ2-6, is GAGVSQTPSNKVTEKGKYVELRCDPISGHTALYWYRQSLGQGPEFLIYFQGTGAADDSGLPNDRFFAVRPEGSVSTLKIQRTERGDSAVYLCASSLSTGANVLTFGAGSRLTVL.

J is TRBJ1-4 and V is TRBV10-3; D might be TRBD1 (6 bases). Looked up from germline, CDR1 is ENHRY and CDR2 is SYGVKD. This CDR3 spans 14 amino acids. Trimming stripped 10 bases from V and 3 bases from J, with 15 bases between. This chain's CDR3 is CATRDIKANEKLFF. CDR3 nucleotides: TGTGCCACCCGGGACATCAAGGCTAATGAAAAACTGTTTTTT.

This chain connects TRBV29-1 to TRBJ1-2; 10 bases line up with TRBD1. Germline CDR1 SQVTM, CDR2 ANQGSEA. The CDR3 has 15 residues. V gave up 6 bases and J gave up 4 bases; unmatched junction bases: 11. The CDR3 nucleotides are TGCAGCGTCCATCCCGACAGGGGGCGCGGCTATGGCTACACCTTC. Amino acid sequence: CSVHPDRGRGYGYTF.

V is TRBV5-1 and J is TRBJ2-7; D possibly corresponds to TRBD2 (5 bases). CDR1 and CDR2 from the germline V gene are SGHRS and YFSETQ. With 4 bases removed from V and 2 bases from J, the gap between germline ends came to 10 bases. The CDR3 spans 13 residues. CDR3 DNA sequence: TGCGCCAGCAGCCCGTTGGAGGCCTACGAGCAGTACTTC. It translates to CASSPLEAYEQYF.

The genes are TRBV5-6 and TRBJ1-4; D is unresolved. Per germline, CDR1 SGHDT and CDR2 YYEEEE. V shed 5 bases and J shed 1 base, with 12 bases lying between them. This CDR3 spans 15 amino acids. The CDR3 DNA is TGTGCCAGCAGGGGCAGAGGCGTAACTAATGAAAAACTGTTTTTT. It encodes CASRGRGVTNEKLFF.

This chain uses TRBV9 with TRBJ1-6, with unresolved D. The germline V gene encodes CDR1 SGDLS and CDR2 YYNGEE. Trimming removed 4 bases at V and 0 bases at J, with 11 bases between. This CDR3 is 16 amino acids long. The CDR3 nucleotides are TGTGCCAGCAGCCAAGGACCGAGCTCCTATAATTCACCCCTCCACTTT. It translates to CASSQGPSSYNSPLHF.

CDR3 in DNA: TGTGCCAGCAGCCCCAGCCATAGCAATCAGCCCCAGCATTTT. Protein: CASSPSHSNQPQHF. This chain joins TRBV2 and TRBJ1-5; D ambiguous. The germline V gene has CDR1 SNHLY and CDR2 FYNNEI. The CDR3 totals 14 residues. Trimming shortened V by 6 bases and J by 0 bases, and 9 bases separated the two germline ends.

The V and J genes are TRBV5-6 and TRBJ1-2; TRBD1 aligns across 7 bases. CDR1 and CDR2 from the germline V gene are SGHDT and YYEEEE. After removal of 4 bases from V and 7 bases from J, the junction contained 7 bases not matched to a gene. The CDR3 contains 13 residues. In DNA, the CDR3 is TGTGCCAGCAGCCACACAGGGGACGGTGGCTACACCTTC. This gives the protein CASSHTGDGGYTF.

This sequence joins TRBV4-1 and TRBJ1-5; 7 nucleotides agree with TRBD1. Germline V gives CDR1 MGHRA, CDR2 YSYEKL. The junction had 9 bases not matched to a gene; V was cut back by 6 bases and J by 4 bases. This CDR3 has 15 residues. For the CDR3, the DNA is TGCGCCAGCAGGAAGGTGACGACAGGGAATCAGCCCCAGCATTTT. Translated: CASRKVTTGNQPQHF.

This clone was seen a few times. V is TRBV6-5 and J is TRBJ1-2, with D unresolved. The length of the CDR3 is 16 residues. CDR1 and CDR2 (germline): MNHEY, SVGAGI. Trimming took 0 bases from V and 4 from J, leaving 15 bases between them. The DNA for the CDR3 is TGTGCCAGCAGTTACTCAAATATTGGGGTTACCTATGGCTACACCTTC. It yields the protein CASSYSNIGVTYGYTF.

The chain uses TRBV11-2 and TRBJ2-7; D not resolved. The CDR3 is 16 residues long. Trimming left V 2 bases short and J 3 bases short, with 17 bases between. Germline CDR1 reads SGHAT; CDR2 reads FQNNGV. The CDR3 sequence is CASSLSPSGHHYEQYV. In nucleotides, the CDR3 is TGTGCCAGCAGCTTATCCCCATCCGGGCACCACTACGAGCAGTACGTC.

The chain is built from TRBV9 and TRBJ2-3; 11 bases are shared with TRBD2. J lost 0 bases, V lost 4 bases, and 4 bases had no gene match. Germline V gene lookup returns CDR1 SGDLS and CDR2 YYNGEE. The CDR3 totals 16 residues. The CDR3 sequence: CASSIGTSGSTDTQYF. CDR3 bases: TGTGCCAGCAGCATCGGGACTAGCGGAAGCACAGATACGCAGTATTTT.

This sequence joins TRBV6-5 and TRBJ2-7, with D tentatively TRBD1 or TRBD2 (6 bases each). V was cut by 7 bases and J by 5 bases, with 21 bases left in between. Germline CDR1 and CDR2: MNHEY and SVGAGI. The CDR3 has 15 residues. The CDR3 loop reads CASNPGQGTFHEQYV. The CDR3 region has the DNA TGTGCCAGCAACCCCGGGCAGGGGACTTTCCACGAGCAGTACGTC.

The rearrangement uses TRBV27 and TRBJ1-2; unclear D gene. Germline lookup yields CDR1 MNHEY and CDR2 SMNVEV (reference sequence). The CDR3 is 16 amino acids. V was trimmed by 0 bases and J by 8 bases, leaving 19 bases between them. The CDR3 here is CASSLSDRAGGIGYTF. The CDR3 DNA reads TGTGCCAGCAGTTTATCGGATCGAGCCGGAGGTATAGGCTACACCTTC.

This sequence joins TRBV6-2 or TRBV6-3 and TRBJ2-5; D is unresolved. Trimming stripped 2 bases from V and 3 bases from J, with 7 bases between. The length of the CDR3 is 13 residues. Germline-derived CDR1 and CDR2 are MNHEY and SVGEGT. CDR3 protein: CASSYLPKETQYF. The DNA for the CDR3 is TGTGCCAGCAGTTACCTACCAAAAGAGACCCAGTACTTC.

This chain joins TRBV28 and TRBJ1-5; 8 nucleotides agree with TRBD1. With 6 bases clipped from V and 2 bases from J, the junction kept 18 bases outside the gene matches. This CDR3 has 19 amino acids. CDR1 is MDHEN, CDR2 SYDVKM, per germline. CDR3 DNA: TGTGCCAGCAGCCCAGGACAGGGCTTTTTTGATGTCGGCAATCAGCCCCAGCATTTT. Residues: CASSPGQGFFDVGNQPQHF.

The CDR3 reads CASSMGNSGNTIYF. The CDR3 bases are TGTGCCAGTAGTATGGGTAACTCTGGAAACACCATATATTTT. The V gene is TRBV19, the J gene TRBJ1-3; D call uncertain. The CDR3 loop spans 14 amino acids. V was cut by 3 bases and J by 0 bases, with 6 bases left in between. Germline V gene sequence: CDR1 LNHDA, CDR2 SQIVND (reference sequence).

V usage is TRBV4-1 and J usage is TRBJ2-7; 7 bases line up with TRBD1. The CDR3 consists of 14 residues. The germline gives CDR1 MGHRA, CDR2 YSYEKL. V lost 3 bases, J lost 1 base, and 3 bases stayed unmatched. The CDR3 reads CASSHGTVSYEQYF. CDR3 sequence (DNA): TGCGCCAGCAGCCACGGGACAGTATCCTACGAGCAGTACTTC.

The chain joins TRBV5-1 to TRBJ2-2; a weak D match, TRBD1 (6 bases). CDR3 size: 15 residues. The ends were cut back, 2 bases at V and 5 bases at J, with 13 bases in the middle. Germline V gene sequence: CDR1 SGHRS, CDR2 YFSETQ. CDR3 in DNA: TGCGCCAGCAGCTTTTGGACAGAGGGTACCGGGGAGCTGTTTTTT. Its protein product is CASSFWTEGTGELFF.

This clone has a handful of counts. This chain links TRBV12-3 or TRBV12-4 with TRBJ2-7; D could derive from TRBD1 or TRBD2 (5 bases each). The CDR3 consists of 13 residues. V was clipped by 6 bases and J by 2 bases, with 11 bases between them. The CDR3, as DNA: TGTGCCAGCAGCCCGGGGCGGGCCTACGAGCAGTACTTC. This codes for CASSPGRAYEQYF.

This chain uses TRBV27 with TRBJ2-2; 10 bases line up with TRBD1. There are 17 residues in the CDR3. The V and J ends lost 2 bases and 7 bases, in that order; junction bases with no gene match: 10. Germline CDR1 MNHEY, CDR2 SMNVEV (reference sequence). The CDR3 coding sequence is TGTGCCAGCAGTTTACTCCCGGGACAGGGGATAGACGGGGAGCTGTTTTTT. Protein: CASSLLPGQGIDGELFF.

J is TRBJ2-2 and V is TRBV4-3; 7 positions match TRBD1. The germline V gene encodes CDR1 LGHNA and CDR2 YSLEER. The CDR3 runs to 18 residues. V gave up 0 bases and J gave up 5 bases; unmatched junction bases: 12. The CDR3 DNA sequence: TGCGCCAGCAGCCAAGATACGGGACAGTCCGGGTCGACCGGGGAGCTGTTTTTT. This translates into CASSQDTGQSGSTGELFF.